Below, 30 T cell receptor beta chains from the same sample are listed, as sequenced in a study of blood T cell repertoires in COVID-19. TCRdb's table, derived via immunoSEQ multiplex PCR, lists solely in-frame clones and lacks some. The data contain fewer than 120,000 clones, approximately 90% of them singletons. The sample taken for sequencing was peripheral blood. The receptors derive from a woman in her forties or fifties with acute or convalescent COVID-19.

The rearrangement joins TRBV24-1 to TRBJ2-1, with 10 positions matching TRBD1. Germline CDR1 reads KGHDR; CDR2 reads SFDVKD. Unmatched junction bases numbered 5, after V lost 4 bases and J lost 3 bases. The CDR3 has 16 amino acids. CDR3 bases: TGTGCCACCAGTGACCAGACAGGGGGCGGCTACAATGAGCAGTTCTTC. It is translated as CATSDQTGGGYNEQFF.

The chain is built from TRBV19 and TRBJ1-2; D gene ambiguous. In germline, CDR1 is LNHDA, CDR2 SQIVND (reference sequence). The CDR3 contains 15 residues. V was pared by 3 bases and J by 3 bases, with 14 bases between. The CDR3 sequence: CASSIKPSPHYGYTF. The CDR3 region has the DNA TGTGCCAGTAGTATTAAGCCATCGCCGCACTATGGCTACACCTTC. Complete variable domain (other parts from reference TRBV19 and TRBJ1-2): DGGITQSPKYLFRKEGQNVTLSCEQNLNHDAMYWYRQDPGQGLRLIYYSQIVNDFQKGDIAEGYSVSREKKESFPLTVTSAQKNPTAFYLCASSIKPSPHYGYTFGSGTRLTVV.

The chain couples TRBV7-2 to TRBJ1-1; no reliable D call. Germline V gives CDR1 SGHTA, CDR2 FQGNSA. The CDR3 sequence is 15 residues long. Deletions cut 3 bases from V and 0 bases from J, with 11 bases between. CDR3 DNA sequence: TGTGCCAGCAGCTTGGCAGGCCAGGTGAACACTGAAGCTTTCTTT. Translated, it gives CASSLAGQVNTEAFF.

V gene TRBV3-1 (or the pseudogene TRBV3-2) combines with J gene TRBJ2-7; 13 nucleotides align to TRBD2. This CDR3 is 17 amino acids long. V lost 3 bases to trimming and J lost 3 bases; unmatched junction nucleotides: 8. Looked up from germline, CDR1 is LGHDT and CDR2 is YNNKEL (reference sequence). CDR3 sequence (DNA): TGTGCCAGCAGCCAGGACCCGGGACTAGCGGGGTTCTACGAGCAGTACTTC. Translating it yields CASSQDPGLAGFYEQYF.

J is TRBJ2-6 and V is TRBV18; tentatively, D is TRBD2 (5 bases). Per germline, CDR1 KGHSH and CDR2 LQKENI. This CDR3 is 14 amino acids long. V was shortened by 4 bases and J by 2 bases, with 6 bases between the two germline ends. The CDR3 sequence is CASSLGAGANVLTF. The CDR3 DNA reads TGTGCCAGCTCACTCGGGGCTGGGGCCAACGTCCTGACTTTC.

The rearrangement uses TRBV9 and TRBJ1-3, with D maybe TRBD1 (6 bases). Looked up from germline, CDR1 is SGDLS and CDR2 is YYNGEE. The V end was cut by 0 bases, the J end by 16 bases, with 23 bases between. The CDR3 runs 15 residues. This chain's CDR3 is CASSVGGKTGTVPYF. The CDR3 nucleotides read TGTGCCAGCAGCGTAGGAGGGAAGACAGGAACTGTTCCTTATTTT.

This clone was observed a single time. The chain couples TRBV7-9 to TRBJ2-2, with TRBD1 as a possible D gene (6 bases). Between the trimmed V and J ends, which lost 5 bases and 2 bases, there was a span of 12 bases. Germline V CDR1 and CDR2: SEHNR, FQNEAQ (reference sequence). The CDR3 consists of 15 residues. This chain's CDR3 is CASSPQGDNTGELFF. The DNA for the CDR3 is TGTGCCAGCAGCCCACAGGGAGATAACACCGGGGAGCTGTTTTTT.

The chain couples TRBV6-5 to TRBJ2-7; 12 bases match TRBD2. The CDR3 length is 15 residues. The germline V gene encodes CDR1 MNHEY and CDR2 SVGAGI. Trimming removed 7 bases from V and 0 bases from J; junction bases left unmatched: 4. In DNA form, the CDR3 reads TGTGCCAGCACTCTGACTAGCGGGAGCTCCTACGAGCAGTACTTC. Its translation: CASTLTSGSSYEQYF.

The chain combines TRBV18 with TRBJ2-1; D is possibly TRBD2 (5 bases). Trimming pared 2 bases from V and 2 bases from J, leaving 13 bases between. Germline V gene lookup returns CDR1 KGHSH and CDR2 LQKENI. The CDR3 length is 16 residues. The chain's CDR3 is CASSPTRLAAYNEQFF. DNA for the CDR3: TGTGCCAGCTCACCAACAAGGCTAGCAGCCTACAATGAGCAGTTCTTC. Drawing the rest from reference TRBV18 and TRBJ2-1, the complete variable domain is NAGVMQNPRHLVRRRGQEARLRCSPMKGHSHVYWYRQLPEEGLKFMVYLQKENIIDESGMPKERFSAEFPKEGPSILRIQQVVRGDSAAYFCASSPTRLAAYNEQFFGPGTRLTVL.

V and J are TRBV7-6 and TRBJ1-1; 7 positions match TRBD1. CDR3 length: 15 amino acids. The trim removed 5 bases at V and 6 bases at J, leaving 12 bases unmatched. Germline V gene sequence: CDR1 SGHVS, CDR2 FNYEAQ. The CDR3 DNA is TGTGCCAGCAGCCCCTACCCGACAGGGACCCCTGAAGCTTTCTTT. Protein sequence: CASSPYPTGTPEAFF.

This clone was picked up a small number of times. The chain employs TRBV25-1 and TRBJ1-3, with D uncertain. Germline V lookup: CDR1 MGHDK, CDR2 SYGVNS. The CDR3 is made up of 17 amino acids. V was pared by 3 bases and J by 0 bases, with 15 bases between. The CDR3 sequence: CASSDFQVATSGNTIYF. Here the CDR3 DNA reads TGTGCCAGCAGTGATTTTCAAGTGGCCACCTCTGGAAACACCATATATTTT.

This clone is a singleton in its sample. The chain is built from TRBV6-4 and TRBJ1-1; D not certain. Trimming removed 5 bases from V and 0 bases from J, with 7 bases in between. The CDR3 is 13 amino acids. Germline V CDR1 and CDR2: MRHNA, SNTAGT. CDR3 sequence (DNA): TGTGCCAGCAGTTCAACGGTGAACACTGAAGCTTTCTTT. Residues: CASSSTVNTEAFF.

The rearrangement joins TRBV12-5 to TRBJ1-1; D not certain. Germline V gene data show CDR1 as LGHNT and CDR2 as FRNRAP. Trimming pared 4 bases from V and 1 base from J, leaving 10 bases between. This CDR3 is built from 14 residues. Here the CDR3 reads CASGWEPGNTEAFF. The CDR3 DNA reads TGTGCTAGTGGTTGGGAGCCGGGGAACACTGAAGCTTTCTTT.

This chain connects TRBV29-1 to TRBJ2-1; 12 bases fit TRBD2. Trimming took 3 bases from V and 7 from J; bases not matched to a gene: 4. The germline gives CDR1 SQVTM, CDR2 ANQGSEA. The CDR3 is 14 residues long. CDR3 DNA sequence: TGCAGCGTTGACACTAGCGGGAGGACTAATGAGCAGTTCTTC. Translation gives CSVDTSGRTNEQFF.

This chain uses TRBV19 with TRBJ2-5; TRBD1 matches 7 bases. Trimming took 5 bases from V and 10 from J; bases not matched to a gene: 10. Germline values: CDR1 LNHDA, CDR2 SQIVND (reference sequence). There are 13 residues in the CDR3. CDR3 bases: TGTGCCAGTAGTGGTTGGAGACAGGGACGCCAGTACTTC. Translated, it gives CASSGWRQGRQYF.

The rearrangement uses TRBV6-5 and TRBJ1-2, with TRBD1 identical over 7 bases. In germline, CDR1 is MNHEY, CDR2 SVGAGI. Trimming removed 7 bases from V and 0 bases from J; junction bases left unmatched: 5. The CDR3 totals 14 residues. In nucleotides, the CDR3 is TGTGCCAGCAACAGGGGAATAGCTAACTATGGCTACACCTTC. Amino acids: CASNRGIANYGYTF.

This clone was detected only once. This sequence joins TRBV3-1 (or the pseudogene TRBV3-2) and TRBJ2-3; 8 bases fit TRBD2. V lost 4 bases to trimming and J lost 4 bases; unmatched junction nucleotides: 7. The CDR3 sequence is 15 residues long. From germline, CDR1 is LGHDT and CDR2 YNNKEL (reference sequence). CDR3 loop: CASSPPGGRSDTQYF. The CDR3 region has the DNA TGTGCCAGCAGCCCCCCGGGCGGGAGGTCAGATACGCAGTATTTT.

The V and J genes are TRBV24-1 and TRBJ2-3, with 10 bases identical to TRBD2. The germline gives CDR1 KGHDR, CDR2 SFDVKD. The CDR3 runs to 16 residues. V lost 4 bases and J lost 1; bases outside the gene matches: 4. For the CDR3, the DNA is TGTGCCACCAGTGACCCCGGGACTAGCGGCACAGATACGCAGTATTTT. Its translation: CATSDPGTSGTDTQYF.

The chain combines TRBV7-9 with TRBJ1-4; TRBD1 matches at 9 bases. Germline V gene lookup returns CDR1 SEHNR and CDR2 FQNEAQ (reference sequence). Unmatched junction bases numbered 6, after V lost 5 bases and J lost 2 bases. The CDR3 runs 16 residues. The CDR3 loop reads CASSLRTGATNEKLFF. The DNA for the CDR3 is TGTGCCAGCAGCCTAAGGACAGGGGCTACTAATGAAAAACTGTTTTTT.

The chain has TRBV5-1 and TRBJ2-7; D gene uncertain. V shed 0 bases and J shed 3 bases, with 10 bases lying between them. The germline V gene encodes CDR1 SGHRS and CDR2 YFSETQ. The CDR3 consists of 14 residues. The CDR3 sequence is CASSLGADLYEQYF. In DNA, the CDR3 is TGCGCCAGCAGCTTGGGGGCCGACCTCTACGAGCAGTACTTC.

V is TRBV28 and J is TRBJ1-1, with 9 bases fitting TRBD1. There are 13 residues in the CDR3. Germline values: CDR1 MDHEN, CDR2 SYDVKM. The V and J ends lost 6 bases and 4 bases, in that order; junction bases with no gene match: 3. CDR3 loop: CASRGGQGTEAFF. CDR3 nucleotide sequence: TGTGCCAGCAGAGGGGGACAGGGCACTGAAGCTTTCTTT.

This clone showed up just once. V usage is TRBV3-1 (or the pseudogene TRBV3-2) and J usage is TRBJ2-1; 9 bases line up with TRBD2. Germline CDR1 is LGHDT and CDR2 is YNNKEL (reference sequence). The J segment lost 5 bases and the V segment lost 5 bases, leaving 4 bases of the junction unmatched. The CDR3 has 14 residues. The CDR3 DNA is TGTGCCAGCAGCGTGCTAGCGGGAAACAATGAGCAGTTCTTC. It is translated as CASSVLAGNNEQFF.

This chain links TRBV5-6 with TRBJ2-7; 7 bases are a match to TRBD1. This CDR3 comprises 15 residues. V lost 4 bases, J lost 5 bases, and 12 bases stayed unmatched. Germline CDR1 and CDR2: SGHDT and YYEEEE. This CDR3 reads CASSTTGFLSNEQYF. The CDR3 nucleotides read TGTGCCAGCAGCACGACAGGGTTCCTTAGCAACGAGCAGTACTTC.

J is TRBJ2-7 and V is TRBV6-6; TRBD1 matches 9 bases. Germline assignment: CDR1 MNHNY and CDR2 SVGAGI (reference sequence). This CDR3 region has 15 residues. The V segment lost 0 bases and the J segment 6 bases; nucleotides outside the gene matches: 6. The CDR3 loop reads CASSYSPGQGVEQYF. CDR3 nucleotide sequence: TGTGCCAGCAGTTACTCCCCGGGACAGGGTGTCGAGCAGTACTTC.

The genes are TRBV5-1 and TRBJ2-1; 7 bases map to TRBD1. The germline V gene encodes CDR1 SGHRS and CDR2 YFSETQ. The CDR3 runs to 14 residues. V lost 3 bases to trimming and J lost 5 bases; unmatched junction nucleotides: 5. For the CDR3, the DNA is TGCGCCAGCAGCTACGGGGACAGAAACAATGAGCAGTTCTTC. Translation: CASSYGDRNNEQFF.

This clone was seen only a few times. This chain connects TRBV5-1 to TRBJ1-1; D is possibly TRBD1 (5 bases). V lost 4 bases, J lost 5 bases, and 15 bases lay in between. The CDR3 contains 14 residues. Germline values: CDR1 SGHRS, CDR2 YFSETQ. CDR3 sequence: CASSPVQGGTEAFF. The CDR3 coding sequence is TGCGCCAGCAGCCCCGTCCAGGGCGGAACTGAAGCTTTCTTT.

The chain links TRBV7-2 to TRBJ2-5; no clear D gene. The CDR3 is 14 amino acids. The V gene lost 3 bases and the J gene lost 0 bases, with 8 bases spanning the gap. Looked up from germline, CDR1 is SGHTA and CDR2 is FQGNSA. CDR3 amino acids: CASSFDINQETQYF. The CDR3 bases are TGTGCCAGCAGCTTTGACATCAACCAAGAGACCCAGTACTTC.

The chain is built from TRBV3-1 (or the pseudogene TRBV3-2) and TRBJ1-4, with unresolved D. The CDR3 is made up of 14 amino acids. CDR1 is LGHDT, CDR2 YNNKEL, per germline (reference sequence). With 2 bases removed from V and 5 bases from J, the gap between germline ends came to 9 bases. CDR3 in amino acids: CASSQQFANEKLFF. The CDR3 nucleotides are TGTGCCAGCAGCCAACAGTTCGCCAATGAAAAACTGTTTTTT.

V is TRBV27 and J is TRBJ2-5; TRBD2 matches 12 bases. V dropped 6 bases and J dropped 5; count of bases not matched to a gene: 7. CDR1 is MNHEY and CDR2 is SMNVEV in the germline V gene (reference sequence). CDR3 length equals 15 residues. CDR3 protein: CASRTSGSKWETQYF. In nucleotides, the CDR3 is TGTGCCAGCAGGACTAGCGGGAGCAAGTGGGAGACCCAGTACTTC.

The gene calls are TRBV7-2 and TRBJ1-4; TRBD1 matches 7 bases. With V trimmed by 6 bases and J by 7 bases, 11 bases remained unmatched. The CDR3 covers 15 residues. Germline V gene lookup returns CDR1 SGHTA and CDR2 FQGNSA. The CDR3 protein is CASSYRRQGAEKLFF. CDR3 in DNA: TGTGCCAGCAGTTACCGTCGACAGGGAGCTGAAAAACTGTTTTTT.